These 18 T cell receptor beta chains were all obtained from the same sample, sequenced in a study of PD-1 blockade in classical Hodgkin lymphoma. Sequencing used immunoSEQ multiplex PCR; TCRdb keeps in-frame clones, though not all of them. The repertoire holds about 93,000 clones, with roughly 73% as singletons. Sample time point: cycle 4 day 1 (C4D1), after less than seven weeks of nivolumab. Relapse after autologous stem cell transplantation occurred in every patient, and brentuximab vedotin exposure varied. This material consisted of peripheral blood mononuclear cells (PBMCs), taken before the fourth cycle of nivolumab. The receptors originated from a human donor with classical Hodgkin lymphoma.

This clone has a handful of counts. The CDR3 nucleotides read TGTGCCAGCAGTCAGACAGGGTCTAACTATGGCTACACCTTC. This gives the protein CASSQTGSNYGYTF. V and J are TRBV25-1 and TRBJ1-2; 7 bases are shared with TRBD1. CDR3 length: 14 amino acids. With V trimmed by 5 bases and J by 0 bases, 3 bases remained unmatched. CDR1 and CDR2 (germline): MGHDK, SYGVNS.

The V and J genes are TRBV5-4 and TRBJ1-1; 9 positions agree with TRBD1. V lost 5 bases and J lost 4; bases outside the gene matches: 12. CDR3 length: 16 residues. Per the germline V gene, CDR1 is SGHNT and CDR2 is YYREEE (reference sequence). DNA for the CDR3: TGTGCCAGCAGTCCCAATACAGGGGGCCTGAGCACTGAAGCTTTCTTT. It codes for CASSPNTGGLSTEAFF.

The J gene is TRBJ2-3, the V gene TRBV27; 9 positions agree with TRBD1. Trimming removed 5 bases from V and 2 bases from J; junction bases left unmatched: 8. The CDR3 is made up of 16 amino acids. CDR1 and CDR2 (germline): MNHEY, SMNVEV (reference sequence). CDR3 residues: CASSPGQGLFTDTQYF. CDR3 coding DNA: TGTGCCAGCAGTCCGGGACAGGGACTATTCACAGATACGCAGTATTTT.

This chain connects TRBV13 to TRBJ1-6, with 7 bases lining up with TRBD1. Germline V gives CDR1 PRHDT, CDR2 FYEKMQ (reference sequence). The CDR3 runs to 15 residues. The J segment lost 8 bases and the V segment lost 1 base, leaving 5 bases of the junction unmatched. The DNA for the CDR3 is TGTGCCAGCAGCTTAGCCGGGACAGCTTATTCACCCCTCCACTTT. This translates into CASSLAGTAYSPLHF.

This chain links TRBV30 with TRBJ1-5, with TRBD1 matching over 9 bases. This CDR3 region has 14 residues. V lost 4 bases to trimming and J lost 5 bases; unmatched junction nucleotides: 6. Germline V gives CDR1 GTSNPN, CDR2 SVGIG (reference sequence). For the CDR3, the DNA is TGTGCCTGGACCCCGGACAGGGGACATCAGCCCCAGCATTTT. Its protein is CAWTPDRGHQPQHF.

J is TRBJ2-7 and V is TRBV15, with D perhaps matching TRBD2 (5 bases). Germline CDR1 is LNHNV and CDR2 is YYDKDF (reference sequence). V was cut by 0 bases and J by 1 base, with 10 bases left in between. This CDR3 is built from 15 residues. The CDR3 sequence: CATSRDRAVSYEQYF. For the CDR3, the DNA is TGTGCCACCAGCAGAGATAGAGCGGTGTCCTACGAGCAGTACTTC.

This rearrangement joins TRBV6-5 to TRBJ2-7, with D perhaps matching TRBD1 (6 bases). Trimming pared 6 bases from V and 2 bases from J, leaving 11 bases between. Germline CDR1 MNHEY, CDR2 SVGAGI. There are 13 residues in the CDR3. The CDR3 region has the DNA TGTGCCAGCAGCAAGACAGGAACCTACGAGCAGTACTTC. This encodes CASSKTGTYEQYF.

The rearrangement links TRBV6-6 to TRBJ2-1; 13 positions match TRBD2. Germline values: CDR1 MNHNY, CDR2 SVGAGI (reference sequence). Germline trimming cut 6 bases from V and 9 bases from J; bases unmatched to any gene: 8. The CDR3 sequence is 15 residues long. This chain's CDR3 is CASSKLAGGPGEQFF. The CDR3 DNA sequence: TGTGCCAGCAGCAAACTAGCGGGGGGGCCTGGTGAGCAGTTCTTC.

The chain is built from TRBV5-1 and TRBJ2-5; D is uncertain. The CDR3 sequence is 15 residues long. In germline, CDR1 is SGHRS, CDR2 YFSETQ. V lost 6 bases and J 2 bases, leaving 17 bases between the germline ends. The CDR3 DNA follows: TGCGCCAGCACCTCAGGTTGGGGTAGACAAGAGACCCAGTACTTC. Its protein product is CASTSGWGRQETQYF.

This chain joins TRBV6-6 and TRBJ2-2, with a tentative D call TRBD1 (6 bases). The CDR3 consists of 15 residues. V lost 2 bases and J lost 5, with 12 bases in between. Per germline, CDR1 MNHNY and CDR2 SVGAGI (reference sequence). In DNA form, the CDR3 reads TGTGCCAGCAGTTACCGAGGGGGATGGACCGGGGAGCTGTTTTTT. This encodes CASSYRGGWTGELFF.

CDR3 DNA: TGTGCCAGCTCGCCGGAATTGATTGAGACCCAGTACTTC. This translates into CASSPELIETQYF. The rearrangement joins TRBV18 to TRBJ2-5, with D hard to call. The CDR3 runs to 13 residues. Germline values: CDR1 KGHSH, CDR2 LQKENI. The V end lost 6 bases, the J end lost 5 bases, and 13 bases lay between the germline ends.

The chain is built from TRBV7-9 and TRBJ2-3; 8 bases match TRBD1. The CDR3 length is 15 residues. J was trimmed by 1 base and V by 4 bases; bases with no gene match: 4. The germline V gene encodes CDR1 SEHNR and CDR2 FQNEAQ (reference sequence). The DNA of the CDR3 is TGTGCCAGCAGCTACGGACAGGGTGGCACAGATACGCAGTATTTT. This codes for CASSYGQGGTDTQYF. Based on the CDR3 plus reference TRBV7-9 and TRBJ2-3, the full variable domain is DTGVSQNPRHKITKRGQNVTFRCDPISEHNRLYWYRQTLGQGPEFLTYFQNEAQLEKSRLLSDRFSAERPKGSFSTLEIQRTEQGDSAMYLCASSYGQGGTDTQYFGPGTRLTVL.

The CDR3 loop reads CASSMGRLAGGEETQYF. Written as DNA, the CDR3 is TGTGCCAGTAGTATGGGTCGACTAGCGGGAGGGGAGGAGACCCAGTACTTC. This chain uses TRBV19 with TRBJ2-5; 14 nucleotides line up with TRBD2. There are 17 residues in the CDR3. J lost 5 bases, V lost 3 bases, and 8 bases had no gene match. CDR1 LNHDA and CDR2 SQIVND come from the germline V gene (reference sequence).

The rearrangement links TRBV28 to TRBJ2-6, with unresolved D. V lost 4 bases to trimming and J lost 0 bases, with 16 bases between them. CDR1 is MDHEN, CDR2 SYDVKM, per germline. The CDR3 spans 18 residues. CDR3 sequence: CASSSDLGVASGANVLTF. As DNA, the CDR3 is TGTGCCAGCAGTTCGGACCTGGGTGTAGCCTCTGGGGCCAACGTCCTGACTTTC.

The V gene is TRBV7-2, the J gene TRBJ1-1, with D unclear. CDR3 size: 16 residues. V was trimmed by 1 base and J by 0 bases, leaving 12 bases between them. Germline V gene lookup returns CDR1 SGHTA and CDR2 FQGNSA. CDR3: CASSLGRRYMNTEAFF. For the CDR3, the DNA is TGTGCCAGCAGCTTAGGGAGACGGTACATGAACACTGAAGCTTTCTTT.

This sequence joins TRBV6-1 and TRBJ2-3; 9 bases align to TRBD1. CDR1 MNHNS and CDR2 SASEGT come from the germline V gene. Losses at the gene ends were 6 bases for V and 2 bases for J; bases not matched to a gene: 3. The CDR3 totals 14 residues. In nucleotides, the CDR3 is TGTGCCAGCAGCTGGGACAGGGACACAGATACGCAGTATTTT. It yields the protein CASSWDRDTDTQYF.

The rearrangement links TRBV19 to TRBJ2-2; TRBD1 agrees at 8 bases. J was trimmed by 5 bases and V by 7 bases; bases with no gene match: 9. CDR3 length: 15 residues. Germline CDR1 reads LNHDA; CDR2 reads SQIVND (reference sequence). The chain's CDR3 is CASTMSGGDTGELFF. The CDR3 DNA sequence: TGTGCCAGTACAATGTCAGGGGGCGATACCGGGGAGCTGTTTTTT.

The CDR3 protein is CASSDGLNTEAFF. In DNA, the CDR3 is TGTGCCAGCAGTGACGGATTGAACACTGAAGCTTTCTTT. The chain has TRBV6-1 and TRBJ1-1; D is undetermined. Germline assignment: CDR1 MNHNS and CDR2 SASEGT. The CDR3 runs to 13 residues. Trimming removed 3 bases from V and 0 bases from J, with 5 bases in between.